One and the same sample provided the 27 T cell receptor beta chains below, sequenced in a study of cytomegalovirus exposure and HLA in healthy donors. The PCR used 60 Vbeta and 13 Jbeta primers. Clones were read by immunoSEQ multiplex PCR, and TCRdb kept only the in-frame ones, dropping some. The sample holds about 130,000 clones, around four fifths seen once. The specimen sequenced was PBMCs. The receptor source for this set is a woman aged 40 to 50 in good health and CMV-seropositive.

The rearrangement links TRBV2 to TRBJ1-4; TRBD1 aligns across 8 bases. Losses at the gene ends were 4 bases for V and 8 bases for J; bases not matched to a gene: 12. CDR3 length: 16 amino acids. Looked up from germline, CDR1 is SNHLY and CDR2 is FYNNEI. The CDR3 region has the DNA TGTGCCAGCAGTGGGATCGGGACAGGATTACGGGAAAAACTGTTTTTT. Translated, it gives CASSGIGTGLREKLFF. The full variable domain, completed using reference TRBV2 and TRBJ1-4, is EPEVTQTPSHQVTQMGQEVILRCVPISNHLYFYWYRQILGQKVEFLVSFYNNEISEKSEIFDDQFSVERPDGSNFTLKIRSTKLEDSAMYFCASSGIGTGLREKLFFGSGTQLSVL.

The V and J genes are TRBV18 and TRBJ1-3; no reliable D call. The V gene's germline CDR1 is KGHSH and CDR2 LQKENI. Trimming took off 3 bases at V and 0 bases at J, with 18 bases between the two ends. The CDR3 spans 18 residues. This CDR3 is CASSPTVAVLNSGNTIYF. CDR3 sequence (DNA): TGTGCCAGCTCACCCACGGTTGCGGTACTTAACTCTGGAAACACCATATATTTT.

The V gene is TRBV28, the J gene TRBJ2-7; maybe TRBD2 (7 bases). CDR1 and CDR2 (germline): MDHEN, SYDVKM. The CDR3 contains 14 residues. V lost 2 bases, J lost 3 bases, and 11 bases lay in between. In DNA, the CDR3 is TGTGCCAGCAGTTTAGGCGGGGGCAGCTACGAGCAGTACTTC. It specifies CASSLGGGSYEQYF.

This clone was seen just once. V gene TRBV6-6 combines with J gene TRBJ1-1; 7 nucleotides match TRBD1. Trimming at V came to 4 bases and at J to 11 bases, leaving 7 bases not matched to a gene. The CDR3 has 12 amino acids. Germline CDR1 and CDR2: MNHNY and SVGAGI (reference sequence). The CDR3 DNA sequence: TGTGCCAGCAGTTTCTGGGACAGCGAGGCTTTCTTT. Protein: CASSFWDSEAFF.

The V and J genes are TRBV11-3 and TRBJ2-5; D is perhaps TRBD2 (5 bases). Germline V lookup: CDR1 SGHNT, CDR2 YENEEA. This CDR3 comprises 15 residues. V was shortened by 1 base and J by 1 base, with 10 bases between the two germline ends. For the CDR3, the DNA is TGTGCCAGCAGCTTAGGGTCTAGCTCCCAAGAGACCCAGTACTTC. Protein: CASSLGSSSQETQYF. Together with reference TRBV11-3 and TRBJ2-5, the CDR3 gives the full variable domain: EAGVVQSPRYKIIEKKQPVAFWCNPISGHNTLYWYLQNLGQGPELLIRYENEEAVDDSQLPKDRFSAERLKGVDSTLKIQPAELGDSAVYLCASSLGSSSQETQYFGPGTRLLVL.

The chain uses TRBV7-8 and TRBJ1-4; TRBD1 matches 10 bases. V lost 1 base and J lost 7; bases outside the gene matches: 3. In germline, CDR1 is SGHVS, CDR2 FQNEAQ. This CDR3 has 15 amino acids. CDR3 DNA sequence: TGTGCCAGCAGCTTAGGGACAGGGGGAAGTGAAAAACTGTTTTTT. Protein sequence: CASSLGTGGSEKLFF.

The rearrangement joins TRBV2 to TRBJ1-2, with TRBD1 matching over 7 bases. Trimming took 3 bases from V and 5 from J; bases not matched to a gene: 6. This CDR3 contains 14 residues. Germline V gene lookup returns CDR1 SNHLY and CDR2 FYNNEI. The CDR3 DNA reads as TGTGCCAGCAGTGATCCCGGGACAGCTTATGGCTACACCTTC. As protein: CASSDPGTAYGYTF.

The chain employs TRBV18 and TRBJ2-3, with 7 bases that match TRBD1. Looked up from germline, CDR1 is KGHSH and CDR2 is LQKENI. This CDR3 has 15 residues. The V and J ends lost 4 bases and 1 base, in that order; junction bases with no gene match: 5. The DNA for the CDR3 is TGTGCCAGCTCACTGACAGGGCCGGGCACAGATACGCAGTATTTT. This codes for CASSLTGPGTDTQYF.

This chain uses TRBV5-1 with TRBJ2-2; D not certain. The CDR3 runs to 16 residues. Between the trimmed V and J ends, which lost 0 bases and 4 bases, there was a span of 13 bases. Germline loops: CDR1 SGHRS, CDR2 YFSETQ. CDR3 nucleotides: TGCGCCAGCAGCTTGGCCGGTGGGCTGGGCACCGGGGAGCTGTTTTTT. Translating it yields CASSLAGGLGTGELFF.

This clone was seen a few times. The chain combines TRBV5-1 with TRBJ2-1, with 11 bases that match TRBD2. The CDR3 contains 15 residues. Germline CDR1 and CDR2: SGHRS and YFSETQ. The ends lost 5 bases at V and 9 bases at J; junction bases unmatched: 10. CDR3 DNA: TGCGCCAGCAGGTCTAACGCGGGACTAGCGGTTGAGCAGTTCTTC. Its protein product is CASRSNAGLAVEQFF.

The chain recombines TRBV28 with TRBJ1-3; the D gene is possibly TRBD1 (6 bases). Per the germline V gene, CDR1 is MDHEN and CDR2 is SYDVKM. The CDR3 totals 15 residues. Deletions cut 7 bases from V and 9 bases from J, with 22 bases between. The CDR3: CASTAPRFARGTIYF. In DNA, the CDR3 is TGTGCCAGCACCGCCCCCAGGTTCGCCAGGGGCACCATATATTTT. The full variable domain, in which reference TRBV28 and TRBJ1-3 provide the parts outside the CDR3, is DVKVTQSSRYLVKRTGEKVFLECVQDMDHENMFWYRQDPGLGLRLIYFSYDVKMKEKGDIPEGYSVSREKKERFSLILESASTNQTSMYLCASTAPRFARGTIYFGEGSWLTVV.

The chain employs TRBV30 and TRBJ1-5, with D possibly matching TRBD1 (6 bases). The V and J ends lost 2 bases and 0 bases respectively, with 14 bases between them. The CDR3 sequence is 16 residues long. Germline V CDR1 and CDR2: GTSNPN, SVGIG (reference sequence). The CDR3 here is CAWSRWGLSSNQPQHF. In DNA, the CDR3 is TGTGCCTGGAGTCGATGGGGGCTATCTAGCAATCAGCCCCAGCATTTT.

The V and J genes are TRBV28 and TRBJ1-1; tentative D call: TRBD1 (5 bases). The ends were cut back, 5 bases at V and 5 bases at J, with 18 bases in the middle. Looked up from germline, CDR1 is MDHEN and CDR2 is SYDVKM. This CDR3 has 15 amino acids. The DNA of the CDR3 is TGTGCCAGCAGTGCCGCCCGGGGGGGGTTAACTGAAGCTTTCTTT. Encoded protein: CASSAARGGLTEAFF.

The sample holds a few counts of this clone. The chain carries TRBV18 and TRBJ2-7, with TRBD2 matching 7 bases. CDR1 is KGHSH and CDR2 is LQKENI in the germline V gene. The CDR3 is 15 amino acids. The V segment lost 3 bases and the J segment 7 bases; nucleotides outside the gene matches: 12. CDR3 coding DNA: TGTGCCAGCTCACCGACTAGCTTGGGTGGGCTTGAGCAGTACTTC. Amino acids: CASSPTSLGGLEQYF.

This chain links TRBV28 with TRBJ2-7, with D hard to call. The V gene's germline CDR1 is MDHEN and CDR2 SYDVKM. V shed 6 bases and J shed 6 bases, with 27 bases lying between them. CDR3 length equals 17 residues. CDR3 sequence reads: CASSPVPISRRIVEQYF. The DNA for the CDR3 is TGTGCCAGCAGCCCCGTCCCAATCTCAAGGCGGATTGTCGAGCAGTACTTC.

The chain combines TRBV7-2 with TRBJ1-1; possibly TRBD1 for D (5 bases). The V and J ends lost 3 bases and 9 bases respectively, with 8 bases between them. There are 11 residues in the CDR3. Germline V gene lookup returns CDR1 SGHTA and CDR2 FQGNSA. CDR3 nucleotides: TGTGCCAGCAGCTTGCAGGGAAAAGCTTTCTTT. Its translation is CASSLQGKAFF. The variable domain in full, with the rest retrieved from reference TRBV7-2 and TRBJ1-1, is GAGVSQSPSNKVTEKGKDVELRCDPISGHTALYWYRQSLGQGLEFLIYFQGNSAPDKSGLPSDRFSAERTGGSVSTLTIQRTQQEDSAVYLCASSLQGKAFFGQGTRLTVV.

The chain joins TRBV27 to TRBJ1-2, with 8 bases identical to TRBD1. Trimming took 4 bases from V and 4 from J; bases not matched to a gene: 8. This CDR3 spans 15 amino acids. CDR1 is MNHEY and CDR2 is SMNVEV in the germline V gene (reference sequence). Here the CDR3 reads CASSYFSTGGYGYTF. The DNA of the CDR3 is TGTGCCAGCAGTTACTTTTCTACAGGGGGCTATGGCTACACCTTC.

This sequence joins TRBV19 and TRBJ2-7, with D perhaps matching TRBD1 (5 bases). V lost 3 bases, J lost 6 bases, and 18 bases lay in between. CDR3 size: 15 residues. Germline CDR1 and CDR2: LNHDA and SQIVND (reference sequence). This CDR3 reads CASSMVAGRAAEQYF. The CDR3 region has the DNA TGTGCCAGTAGTATGGTCGCTGGCAGGGCGGCCGAGCAGTACTTC.

The chain couples TRBV4-3 to TRBJ2-7, with D perhaps TRBD1 (6 bases). This CDR3 contains 14 residues. V dropped 2 bases and J dropped 4 bases, with 12 bases sitting between them. Germline V gene lookup returns CDR1 LGHNA and CDR2 YSLEER. CDR3 bases: TGCGCCAGCAGCCAAATTTGGCAGGGGTACGAGCAGTACTTC. Translating gives CASSQIWQGYEQYF.

This clone was observed a handful of times. This chain connects TRBV4-1 to TRBJ1-2; 7 nucleotides align to TRBD1. The CDR3 sequence is 12 residues long. Losses at the gene ends were 3 bases for V and 9 bases for J; bases not matched to a gene: 4. Germline CDR1 reads MGHRA; CDR2 reads YSYEKL. The DNA for the CDR3 is TGCGCCAGCAGCCACTTGACAGGGCGCTACACCTTC. This encodes CASSHLTGRYTF.

The V call is TRBV4-3, the J call TRBJ1-2; maybe TRBD1 (5 bases). The CDR3 spans 17 residues. The V gene lost 3 bases and the J gene lost 2 bases, with 19 bases spanning the gap. The germline gives CDR1 LGHNA, CDR2 YSLEER. CDR3 sequence (DNA): TGCGCCAGCAGCCAGGCGAGACAGAGCGCCACCAACTATGGCTACACCTTC. Translated: CASSQARQSATNYGYTF.

CDR3 region: CASSLRLAGDFF. The DNA for the CDR3 is TGTGCCAGCAGTCTCCGACTAGCGGGAGACTTCTTC. The genes are TRBV28 and TRBJ2-1; 12 bases map to TRBD2. This CDR3 region has 12 residues. Germline-derived CDR1 and CDR2 are MDHEN and SYDVKM. V lost 5 bases, J lost 16 bases, and 6 bases stayed unmatched. The full variable domain, completed using reference TRBV28 and TRBJ2-1, is DVKVTQSSRYLVKRTGEKVFLECVQDMDHENMFWYRQDPGLGLRLIYFSYDVKMKEKGDIPEGYSVSREKKERFSLILESASTNQTSMYLCASSLRLAGDFFGPGTRLTVL.

This clone was recorded only once. V is TRBV9 and J is TRBJ1-1, with D maybe TRBD1 (6 bases). The CDR3 spans 14 residues. Between the trimmed V and J ends, which lost 4 bases and 4 bases, there was a span of 14 bases. From germline, CDR1 is SGDLS and CDR2 YYNGEE. DNA for the CDR3: TGTGCCAGCAGCAGACGACAGGTGGGCACTGAAGCTTTCTTT. Protein: CASSRRQVGTEAFF. The full variable domain, with the rest looked up from reference TRBV9 and TRBJ1-1, is DSGVTQTPKHLITATGQRVTLRCSPRSGDLSVYWYQQSLDQGLQFLIQYYNGEERAKGNILERFSAQQFPDLHSELNLSSLELGDSALYFCASSRRQVGTEAFFGQGTRLTVV.

The CDR3 DNA follows: TGCAGCGGTACCGGACTGAACACCGGGGAGCTGTTTTTT. It translates to CSGTGLNTGELFF. The rearrangement uses TRBV29-1 and TRBJ2-2; tentative D call: TRBD2 (5 bases). Germline assignment: CDR1 SQVTM and CDR2 ANQGSEA. This CDR3 contains 13 residues. Between the trimmed V and J ends, which lost 7 bases and 1 base, there was a span of 10 bases.

This clone was seen a handful of times. Its ends do not fully match the called genes, so a read error is possible. The rearrangement uses TRBV19 and TRBJ1-5; 8 bases match TRBD1. The CDR3 is 15 residues long. Germline V gene lookup returns CDR1 LNHDA and CDR2 SQIVND (reference sequence). The CDR3 nucleotides are TGTGCCAGTAGGGGCCCCGGACAGGGCAACCAGCCCCAGCATTTT. Amino acid sequence: CASRGPGQGNQPQHF.

This clone was counted a single time. The V and J genes are TRBV2 and TRBJ2-1; TRBD1 might be the D (6 bases). Trimming took off 8 bases at V and 1 base at J, with 12 bases between the two ends. CDR3 length equals 14 residues. Germline V CDR1 and CDR2: SNHLY, FYNNEI. The CDR3: CASYSQGSYNEQFF. In DNA form, the CDR3 reads TGTGCCAGCTACAGTCAGGGGTCCTACAATGAGCAGTTCTTC.

V is TRBV2 and J is TRBJ2-7, with 10 bases aligning to TRBD1. Germline lookup yields CDR1 SNHLY and CDR2 FYNNEI. The V and J ends lost 1 base and 0 bases, in that order; junction bases with no gene match: 0. The CDR3 consists of 15 residues. The CDR3 sequence is CASSEGTGGSYEQYF. The CDR3 DNA reads as TGTGCCAGCAGTGAAGGGACAGGGGGCTCCTACGAGCAGTACTTC.